This T cell receptor beta chain was sequenced for a study of graft-versus-host responses after intestinal transplantation. Whole-study results and caveats: The highest levels of circulating GvH clones went along with early declines in HvG clones after transplant.

Graft tissue processing released intraepithelial and lamina propria lymphocytes. As concerns this clone: Its antigen is unknown.

TCRdb keeps only in-frame clones here, not all; method: immunoSEQ multiplex PCR. This sample yields approximately 10,000 clones, of which around three quarters are seen a single time; approximately 4.5% belongs to the top ten. CDR1 is SNHLY and CDR2 is FYNNEI in the germline V gene. The CDR3 contains 12 residues. V was clipped by 8 bases and J by 1 base, with 8 bases between them. The specimen comprised ileum tissue, sampled less than 150 days after intestinal transplantation. This TCR was recovered from a human patient who received an intestinal transplant, so some T cells may come from the graft donor. The chain links TRBV2 to TRBJ1-1; possible D gene TRBD1, 6 bases. The CDR3 nucleotides are TGTGCCAGCCGGGACACGAACACTGAAGCTTTCTTT. Its protein product is CASRDTNTEAFF.